Listed below are T cell receptor beta chains from one sample, sequenced in a study of blood T cell repertoires in COVID-19. This table comes from immunoSEQ multiplex PCR, and its TCRdb copy is limited to in-frame clones, with some not included. The sample yields tens of thousands of clones, about 87% seen once. What was sequenced was peripheral blood. The source of these receptors is an elderly man with acute or convalescent COVID-19. The CDR3 runs from the conserved cysteine through the conserved F or W. A D gene is named only where the DNA matches it firmly.

>-|15|TRBV23-1|TRBJ1-3
TGCGCCAGCAGTCAACCCGCCAGGGCTGGAAACACCATATATTTT
CASSQPARAGNTIYF
>TRBD1|19|TRBV3-1/TRBV3-2|TRBJ1-6
TGTGCCAGCAGCCAAGATGGGGGACAGGGGTTTTCGAGGAATTCACCCCTCCACTTT
CASSQDGGQGFSRNSPLHF
>-|13|TRBV19|TRBJ2-1
TGTGCCAGTAGTATGCGGAGGAATAGTGAGCAGTTCTTC
CASSMRRNSEQFF
>-|14|TRBV3-1/TRBV3-2|TRBJ1-1
TGTGCCAGCAGCCAGGGCCCAACAAACACTGAAGCTTTCTTT
CASSQGPTNTEAFF
>-|15|TRBV10-2|TRBJ1-4
TGCGCCAGCAGTGAGGCCGGGACTCTGTGGGAAAAACTGTTTTTT
CASSEAGTLWEKLFF
>-|15|TRBV18|TRBJ1-4
TGTGCCAGCTCACCACAGGAGGTCGTTGATGAAAAACTGTTTTTT
CASSPQEVVDEKLFF
>TRBD1|17|TRBV18|TRBJ1-3
TGTGCCAGCTCGCCTCCGGGACAGATCCTCTCTGGAAACACCATATATTTT
CASSPPGQILSGNTIYF
>TRBD1|14|TRBV28|TRBJ2-4
TGTGCCAGCAAGGGGGCCGCGACAAAAAACATTCAGTACTTC
CASKGAATKNIQYF
>TRBD1|13|TRBV15|TRBJ1-3
TGTGCCACCAGCCTAGACAGGGCTTACACCATATATTTT
CATSLDRAYTIYF
>-|13|TRBV2|TRBJ1-1
TGTGCCAGCAGTGCATCGCGGGGCACTGAAGCTTTCTTT
CASSASRGTEAFF
>-|13|TRBV30|TRBJ1-5
TGTGCCTGGAGTACCACTCCGAGTCAGCCCCAGCATTTT
CAWSTTPSQPQHF
>-|13|TRBV5-4|TRBJ2-5
TGTGCCAGCAGCTTCCAGGGGCGGGAGACCCAGTACTTC
CASSFQGRETQYF
>TRBD1|13|TRBV6-5|TRBJ1-2
TGTGCCAGCATCCTCGGGACAGTACTTGGTTACACCTTC
CASILGTVLGYTF
>TRBD1|14|TRBV7-9|TRBJ1-4
TGTGCCAGCAAGAAGGACAGGGGTAATGAAAAACTGTTTTTT
CASKKDRGNEKLFF
>-|19|TRBV21-1|TRBJ2-2
TGTGCCAGCAGCATAAAAGGCGGACAGGGGGCAGAGGACACCGGGGAGCTGTTTTTT
CASSIKGGQGAEDTGELFF
>-|14|TRBV5-1|TRBJ2-3
TGCGCCAGCAACCTTGGGGCGGCAACAGATACGCAGTATTTT
CASNLGAATDTQYF
>TRBD2|14|TRBV10-3|TRBJ2-3
TGTGCCATCAGAGCTGGACTAGCGACAGATACGCAGTATTTT
CAIRAGLATDTQYF
>TRBD2|14|TRBV7-2|TRBJ2-7
TGTGCCAGCAGCCCCACGCGGGGGTACGGCGAGCAGTACTTC
CASSPTRGYGEQYF
>-|13|TRBV6-6|TRBJ1-5
TGTGCCAGCAGTTCTCCAGGGAATCAGCCCCAGCATTTT
CASSSPGNQPQHF
>TRBD1|14|TRBV5-6|TRBJ1-1
TGTGCCAGCAGCTGGACAGGGATGAACACTGAAGCTTTCTTT
CASSWTGMNTEAFF
>-|13|TRBV18|TRBJ1-3
TGTGCCAGCTCACCGGGCAACGGAAACACCATATATTTT
CASSPGNGNTIYF
>-|11|TRBV7-2|TRBJ2-7
TGTGCCAGCAGCTGGCGAGGGGAGCAGTACTTC
CASSWRGEQYF
>TRBD1|16|TRBV5-1|TRBJ1-4
TGCGCCAGCAGCCTATACGGACAGGGGGAAAATGAAAAACTGTTTTTT
CASSLYGQGENEKLFF
>-|14|TRBV6-2/TRBV6-3|TRBJ1-1
TGTGCCAGCAGTTACGGCACAGTGAACACTGAAGCTTTCTTT
CASSYGTVNTEAFF
>-|15|TRBV7-2|TRBJ1-2
TGTGCCAGCAGCCTTCGACAGCCCTTCACCTATGGCTACACCTTC
CASSLRQPFTYGYTF
>TRBD1|15|TRBV5-1|TRBJ1-5
TGCGCCAGCAGCTTCGGGGACAGCAACAATCAGCCCCAGCATTTT
CASSFGDSNNQPQHF
>-|15|TRBV7-9|TRBJ1-6
TGTGCCAGCAGCCTAGGGTCAAGGAGAGGTTCACCCCTCCACTTT
CASSLGSRRGSPLHF
>-|12|TRBV6-8|TRBJ2-7
TGTGCCAGCCAGACAGGTTCTTACGAGCAGTACTTC
CASQTGSYEQYF
>-|16|TRBV5-4|TRBJ2-2
TGTGCCAGCAGCGTAGCGACAGGAGCGAACACCGGGGAGCTGTTTTTT
CASSVATGANTGELFF